Listed here are 2 T cell receptor beta chains from one sample, sequenced in a study of control samples from healthy donors and cancer patients. Profiled with immunoSEQ multiplex PCR; TCRdb holds only in-frame clones, not every one. There are over 100,000 clones in the sample; about 92% occur only once, and 2.1% lies in the top ten. Sequenced: blood. The source is a woman aged 45-65 years in good health.

Written as DNA, the CDR3 is TGTGCCAGCAGGCAAAACAGTTACTCTGGAAACACCATATATTTT. This encodes CASRQNSYSGNTIYF. The chain recombines TRBV6-5 with TRBJ1-3, with D unclear. Germline assignment: CDR1 MNHEY and CDR2 SVGAGI. The CDR3 extends over 15 amino acids. Trimming stripped 6 bases from V and 0 bases from J, with 12 bases between.

The chain carries TRBV18 and TRBJ1-1, with D maybe TRBD1 (5 bases). The CDR3 has 16 residues. Germline CDR1 reads KGHSH; CDR2 reads LQKENI. The V end lost 3 bases, the J end lost 1 base, and 15 bases lay between the germline ends. Written as DNA, the CDR3 is TGTGCCAGCTCACCGGAGGGGACCCCCCGGAACACTGAAGCTTTCTTT. It codes for CASSPEGTPRNTEAFF. The variable domain in full, completed from reference TRBV18 and TRBJ1-1, reads NAGVMQNPRHLVRRRGQEARLRCSPMKGHSHVYWYRQLPEEGLKFMVYLQKENIIDESGMPKERFSAEFPKEGPSILRIQQVVRGDSAAYFCASSPEGTPRNTEAFFGQGTRLTVV.